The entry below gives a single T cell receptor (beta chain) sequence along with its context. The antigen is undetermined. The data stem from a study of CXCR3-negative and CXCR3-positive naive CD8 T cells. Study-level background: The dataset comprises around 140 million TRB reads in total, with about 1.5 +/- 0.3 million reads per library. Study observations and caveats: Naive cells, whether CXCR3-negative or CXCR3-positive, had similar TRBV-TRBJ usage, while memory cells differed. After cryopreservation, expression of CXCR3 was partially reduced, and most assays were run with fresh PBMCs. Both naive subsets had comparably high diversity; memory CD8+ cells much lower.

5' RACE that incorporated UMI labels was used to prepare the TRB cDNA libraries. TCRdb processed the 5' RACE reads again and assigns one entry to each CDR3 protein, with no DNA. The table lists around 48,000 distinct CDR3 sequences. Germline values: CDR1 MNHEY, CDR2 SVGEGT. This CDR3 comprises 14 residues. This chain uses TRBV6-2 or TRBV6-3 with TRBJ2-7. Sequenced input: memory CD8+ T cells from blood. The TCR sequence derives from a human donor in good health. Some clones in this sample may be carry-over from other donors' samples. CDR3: CASSPSRIRDEQYF.